These T cell receptor beta chains were read from a single sample in a study of cytomegalovirus exposure and HLA in healthy donors. Profiling relied on immunoSEQ multiplex PCR, and the TCRdb table lists in-frame clones only, not all of them. The sample comprises under 200,000 clones, more than 70% of which are singletons, and 4% to 5.5% rests with the top ten. Sequencing input: PBMCs. The receptor set was obtained from a male donor in good health and CMV-seronegative. The CDR3 runs from the conserved cysteine through the conserved F or W. A D gene is named only where the DNA matches it firmly. Clone size is not always given. Where it is, it says once, few, many or a class for expanded clones.

CDR3aa: CASSLTGVFGETQYF; CDR3nt: TGCGCCAGCAGCTTGACAGGGGTATTTGGAGAGACCCAGTACTTC; d_gene: TRBD1; j_gene: TRBJ2-5; abundance: .; v_gene: TRBV5-1
CDR3aa: CASSVGLATGELFF; CDR3nt: TGTGCCAGTAGTGTCGGACTAGCAACCGGGGAGCTGTTTTTT; d_gene: TRBD2; j_gene: TRBJ2-2; abundance: .; v_gene: TRBV19
CDR3aa: CASSRDRGETQYF; CDR3nt: TGTGCCAGCAGCCGCGACAGGGGTGAGACCCAGTACTTC; d_gene: TRBD1; j_gene: TRBJ2-5; abundance: .; v_gene: TRBV7-3
CDR3aa: CASSSWTASYEQYF; CDR3nt: TGTGCCAGCAGCTCATGGACTGCCTCCTACGAGCAGTACTTC; d_gene: .; j_gene: TRBJ2-7; abundance: .; v_gene: TRBV7-9
CDR3aa: CASSPEGAGNQPQHF; CDR3nt: TGTGCCAGCTCACCAGAGGGGGCGGGGAATCAGCCCCAGCATTTT; d_gene: TRBD1; j_gene: TRBJ1-5; abundance: .; v_gene: TRBV18
CDR3aa: CASSNSLGVSGANVLTF; CDR3nt: TGTGCCAGCAGCAACTCCCTAGGGGTATCTGGGGCCAACGTCCTGACTTTC; d_gene: .; j_gene: TRBJ2-6; abundance: .; v_gene: TRBV28
CDR3aa: CASSLGMNTEAFF; CDR3nt: TGTGCCAGCAGCCTAGGCATGAACACTGAAGCTTTCTTT; d_gene: .; j_gene: TRBJ1-1; abundance: few; v_gene: TRBV7-3
CDR3aa: CAWSGSAKSGELFF; CDR3nt: TGTGCCTGGAGTGGTTCTGCTAAGTCCGGGGAGCTGTTTTTT; d_gene: .; j_gene: TRBJ2-2; abundance: .; v_gene: TRBV30
CDR3aa: CASSRGTSGYNEQFF; CDR3nt: TGTGCCAGCAGCCGAGGGACTAGCGGCTACAATGAGCAGTTCTTC; d_gene: TRBD2; j_gene: TRBJ2-1; abundance: .; v_gene: TRBV4-2
CDR3aa: CASSLGASGSEQFF; CDR3nt: TGTGCCAGCAGCTTGGGGGCGTCGGGAAGTGAGCAGTTCTTC; d_gene: .; j_gene: TRBJ2-1; abundance: .; v_gene: TRBV5-6
CDR3aa: CASSLESQTGQNGELFF; CDR3nt: TGTGCCAGCTCACTCGAATCCCAGACCGGACAGAACGGGGAGCTGTTTTTT; d_gene: .; j_gene: TRBJ2-2; abundance: .; v_gene: TRBV18
CDR3aa: CASCNSGISPEQYF; CDR3nt: TGTGCCAGCTGCAACAGCGGGATCTCTCCCGAGCAGTACTTC; d_gene: TRBD2; j_gene: TRBJ2-7; abundance: .; v_gene: TRBV6-1
CDR3aa: CASSSGTGVYGYTF; CDR3nt: TGTGCCAGCAGTTCCGGGACAGGGGTCTATGGCTACACCTTC; d_gene: TRBD1; j_gene: TRBJ1-2; abundance: .; v_gene: TRBV27
CDR3aa: CASSFGYEKLFF; CDR3nt: TGTGCCAGCAGTTTCGGGTATGAAAAACTGTTTTTT; d_gene: .; j_gene: TRBJ1-4; abundance: once; v_gene: TRBV2
CDR3aa: CASSLAAGNTIYF; CDR3nt: TGCGCCAGCAGCTTGGCAGCTGGAAACACCATATATTTT; d_gene: .; j_gene: TRBJ1-3; abundance: .; v_gene: TRBV5-1
CDR3aa: CASRPGTSTDTQYF; CDR3nt: TGTGCCAGCAGACCCGGGACTAGCACAGATACGCAGTATTTT; d_gene: .; j_gene: TRBJ2-3; abundance: .; v_gene: TRBV2
CDR3aa: CASSQEQGSQPQHF; CDR3nt: TGCGCCAGCAGCCAAGAGCAGGGTTCTCAGCCCCAGCATTTT; d_gene: .; j_gene: TRBJ1-5; abundance: .; v_gene: TRBV4-3
CDR3aa: CATLSGRGPPTDTQYF; CDR3nt: TGTGCCACCCTAAGCGGGCGGGGCCCCCCCACAGATACGCAGTATTTT; d_gene: .; j_gene: TRBJ2-3; abundance: .; v_gene: TRBV6-6
CDR3aa: CASSGRVRPEAFF; CDR3nt: TGTGCCAGCAGTGGGAGGGTGAGGCCTGAAGCTTTCTTT; d_gene: .; j_gene: TRBJ1-1; abundance: few; v_gene: TRBV27
CDR3aa: CASSLARVHSGGETQYF; CDR3nt: TGTGCCAGCAGCTTAGCGCGAGTTCACTCAGGGGGAGAGACCCAGTACTTC; d_gene: TRBD1; j_gene: TRBJ2-5; abundance: few; v_gene: TRBV7-9
CDR3aa: CASSLRTGGQHGYTF; CDR3nt: TGTGCCAGCAGCCTCCGGACAGGGGGCCAACATGGCTACACCTTC; d_gene: TRBD1; j_gene: TRBJ1-2; abundance: .; v_gene: TRBV5-5
CDR3aa: CASSRPGTGNTEAFF; CDR3nt: TGTGCCAGCAGCCGTCCCGGGACAGGGAACACTGAAGCTTTCTTT; d_gene: TRBD1; j_gene: TRBJ1-1; abundance: few; v_gene: TRBV5-8
CDR3aa: CASSYSAGGNYGYTF; CDR3nt: TGTGCCAGCAGTTACTCCGCAGGGGGCAACTATGGCTACACCTTC; d_gene: TRBD1; j_gene: TRBJ1-2; abundance: once; v_gene: TRBV6-5
CDR3aa: CASKGDNSYEQYF; CDR3nt: TGTGCCAGTAAAGGGGACAACTCCTACGAGCAGTACTTC; d_gene: .; j_gene: TRBJ2-7; abundance: .; v_gene: TRBV19
CDR3aa: CASSDWTSGGAGEQFF; CDR3nt: TGCGCCAGCAGCGACTGGACTAGCGGGGGGGCGGGAGAGCAGTTCTTC; d_gene: TRBD2; j_gene: TRBJ2-1; abundance: .; v_gene: TRBV4-3
CDR3aa: CASSLTSGGNEQFF; CDR3nt: TGTGCCAGCAGCCTGACTAGCGGGGGTAATGAGCAGTTCTTC; d_gene: TRBD2; j_gene: TRBJ2-1; abundance: .; v_gene: TRBV5-4
CDR3aa: CASSVGTSVGEQYF; CDR3nt: TGTGCCAGCAGCGTAGGAACTAGCGTGGGCGAGCAGTACTTC; d_gene: TRBD2; j_gene: TRBJ2-7; abundance: few; v_gene: TRBV9
CDR3aa: CASSRHRGDGEQFF; CDR3nt: TGTGCCAGCAGCCGTCACCGGGGGGATGGGGAGCAGTTCTTC; d_gene: TRBD2; j_gene: TRBJ2-1; abundance: few; v_gene: TRBV13
CDR3aa: CASSDGQGRYTEAFF; CDR3nt: TGTGCCAGCAGTGACGGACAGGGTCGGTACACTGAAGCTTTCTTT; d_gene: TRBD1; j_gene: TRBJ1-1; abundance: .; v_gene: TRBV6-6
CDR3aa: CASSSGGAETQYF; CDR3nt: TGTGCCAGCAGCTCCGGGGGGGCAGAGACCCAGTACTTC; d_gene: TRBD2; j_gene: TRBJ2-5; abundance: .; v_gene: TRBV13
CDR3aa: CAGTEGSGRTHEQFF; CDR3nt: TGTGCCGGTACTGAAGGGAGCGGGAGGACCCATGAGCAGTTCTTC; d_gene: TRBD2; j_gene: TRBJ2-1; abundance: .; v_gene: TRBV2
CDR3aa: CASGQGAAKGEAFF; CDR3nt: TGCGCCAGCGGACAGGGGGCAGCTAAGGGTGAAGCTTTCTTT; d_gene: TRBD1; j_gene: TRBJ1-1; abundance: .; v_gene: TRBV5-1
CDR3aa: CASSQENEDEQFF; CDR3nt: TGCGCCAGCAGCCAAGAAAACGAGGATGAGCAGTTCTTC; d_gene: .; j_gene: TRBJ2-1; abundance: .; v_gene: TRBV4-1
CDR3aa: CSGISGLAKNIQYF; CDR3nt: TGCAGCGGCATTAGCGGCCTAGCCAAAAACATTCAGTACTTC; d_gene: .; j_gene: TRBJ2-4; abundance: .; v_gene: TRBV29-1
CDR3aa: CASKTTGGSNSPLHF; CDR3nt: TGTGCCAGTAAAACGACAGGGGGTAGTAATTCACCCCTCCACTTT; d_gene: TRBD1; j_gene: TRBJ1-6; abundance: .; v_gene: TRBV19
CDR3aa: CASSQAIRGQGVSYGYTF; CDR3nt: TGCGCCAGCAGCCAAGCTATTCGGGGACAGGGAGTGTCCTATGGCTACACCTTC; d_gene: TRBD1; j_gene: TRBJ1-2; abundance: .; v_gene: TRBV4-1
CDR3aa: CASSHSSGHTDTQYF; CDR3nt: TGCGCCAGCAGCCATTCTAGCGGACACACAGATACGCAGTATTTT; d_gene: TRBD2; j_gene: TRBJ2-3; abundance: once; v_gene: TRBV5-1
CDR3aa: CASSVTGQPYEQYF; CDR3nt: TGTGCCAGCAGCGTTACGGGACAGCCCTACGAGCAGTACTTC; d_gene: TRBD1; j_gene: TRBJ2-7; abundance: .; v_gene: TRBV9
CDR3aa: CASSLGLVAGGPSKNIQYF; CDR3nt: TGTGCCAGCAGCTTAGGGCTTGTAGCGGGAGGGCCCAGCAAAAACATTCAGTACTTC; d_gene: TRBD2; j_gene: TRBJ2-4; abundance: once; v_gene: TRBV11-2
CDR3aa: CASSLTQGILNEQFF; CDR3nt: TGTGCCAGCAGCTTAACCCAGGGCATCCTCAATGAGCAGTTCTTC; d_gene: .; j_gene: TRBJ2-1; abundance: .; v_gene: TRBV7-9
CDR3aa: CASSLWGVSEQYF; CDR3nt: TGTGCCAGCAGCTTATGGGGGGTTAGCGAGCAGTACTTC; d_gene: .; j_gene: TRBJ2-7; abundance: once; v_gene: TRBV7-8